The present entry profiles one T cell receptor beta chain with its context. Germline-derived CDR1 and CDR2 are LNHNV and YYDKDF (reference sequence). Trimming removed 0 bases from V and 7 bases from J, with 4 bases in between. The CDR3 loop spans 12 amino acids. This record belongs to a study of T cells in Graves' hyperthyroidism and ophthalmopathy. Among the patients, aged 18 to 65, hyperthyroidism was newly diagnosed and had lasted under 2 months. RNA transcripts were the template for amplifying TCR beta CDR3 regions. First-round RT-PCR targeting the TCR CDR3 was performed with the HTBI primer set. TCRdb re-called the multiplex PCR reads through MiXCR, storing one row per CDR3 protein. Of over 650,000 distinct CDR3 sequences in the sample, roughly 15% are singletons; the top ten hold around 8%.

The source of this sequence is a man aged 18 to 30 with Graves' hyperthyroidism. The V and J genes are TRBV15 and TRBJ1-3, with D hard to call. The specimen sequenced was blood. The CDR3 DNA sequence: TGTGCCACCAGCAGAGATGGGAACACCATATATTTT. Its translation is CATSRDGNTIYF. Full variable domain (outside the CDR3, taken from reference TRBV15 and TRBJ1-3): DAMVIQNPRYQVTQFGKPVTLSCSQTLNHNVMYWYQQKSSQAPKLLFHYYDKDFNNEADTPDNFQSRRPNTSFCFLDIRSPGLGDTAMYLCATSRDGNTIYFGEGSWLTVV.